Following are 16 T cell receptor beta chains from one sample sequenced in a study of T cells after yellow fever vaccination. From the 5' RACE reads, TCRdb called clonotypes with MiXCR, one entry per CDR3 protein. The sample has hundreds of thousands of distinct CDR3 sequences; around 3.9% are singletons. This sample comprised PBMCs, obtained on the day of the yellow fever booster vaccination. Every receptor here comes from a man in his late teens or twenties who received the YFV17D yellow fever vaccine.

This clonotype has a handful of counts. CDR3 in amino acids: CSAHVPGGNSPLHF. CDR3 sequence (DNA): TGCAGTGCGCACGTCCCGGGCGGAAATTCACCCCTCCACTTT. This rearrangement joins TRBV20-1 to TRBJ1-6; no firm D call. V was pared by 6 bases and J by 7 bases, with 16 bases between. This CDR3 contains 14 residues. Germline CDR1 reads DFQATT; CDR2 reads SNEGSKA (reference sequence).

This clonotype was detected ten times or more. J is TRBJ2-5 and V is TRBV5-1; D gene ambiguous. Germline CDR1 reads SGHRS; CDR2 reads YFSETQ. V was trimmed by 0 bases and J by 5 bases, leaving 14 bases between them. CDR3 length equals 15 residues. The CDR3, as DNA: TGCGCCAGCAGCTTGGGTGTTATGGGCTCCGAGACCCAGTACTTC. Its translation: CASSLGVMGSETQYF.

The table lists this clonotype with many counts. The genes are TRBV28 and TRBJ1-2, with 7 nucleotides matching TRBD1. There are 11 residues in the CDR3. Unmatched junction bases numbered 6, after V lost 5 bases and J lost 12 bases. Germline assignment: CDR1 MDHEN and CDR2 SYDVKM. CDR3 residues: CASSIDRVHTF. CDR3 nucleotide sequence: TGTGCCAGCAGTATAGACAGGGTTCACACCTTC.

This clonotype was counted many times. The chain recombines TRBV7-2 with TRBJ2-3; 8 nucleotides match TRBD2. The CDR3 covers 16 residues. The trim removed 5 bases at V and 0 bases at J, leaving 7 bases unmatched. Germline V gene sequence: CDR1 SGHTA, CDR2 FQGNSA. The CDR3 region is CASSPFGGGSTDTQYF. Written as DNA, the CDR3 is TGTGCCAGCAGCCCATTTGGCGGGGGGAGCACAGATACGCAGTATTTT.

In this sample, this clonotype turned up many times. V and J are TRBV7-2 and TRBJ1-4, with D uncertain. V was trimmed by 2 bases and J by 4 bases, leaving 8 bases between them. The CDR3 covers 14 residues. Looked up from germline, CDR1 is SGHTA and CDR2 is FQGNSA. CDR3 sequence reads: CASSLSWINEKLFF. The CDR3 DNA reads TGTGCCAGCAGCTTATCGTGGATTAATGAAAAACTGTTTTTT.

This clonotype was seen at least ten times. V is TRBV7-3 and J is TRBJ1-2; D might be TRBD1 (6 bases). This CDR3 region has 14 residues. V was cut by 7 bases and J by 5 bases, with 17 bases left in between. In germline, CDR1 is SGHTA, CDR2 FQGTGA. DNA for the CDR3: TGTGCCAGCAATTTACAGGGAAAGGAATATGGCTACACCTTC. Translation gives CASNLQGKEYGYTF.

The CDR3 DNA reads TGCGCCAGCAGCTTGGGACAGGGGGATGGCGAGCAGTACGTC. Translated: CASSLGQGDGEQYV. The V and J genes are TRBV5-1 and TRBJ2-7, with 9 positions matching TRBD1. Trimming cost V 0 bases and J 6 bases; bases outside gene matches: 4. There are 14 residues in the CDR3. Germline V gene data show CDR1 as SGHRS and CDR2 as YFSETQ.

This clonotype was counted at least ten times. This sequence joins TRBV29-1 and TRBJ2-7; 8 nucleotides line up with TRBD1. The CDR3 loop spans 13 amino acids. The V gene end was trimmed by 7 bases and the J gene end by 2 bases; junction bases not matched to a gene: 7. Germline CDR1 reads SQVTM; CDR2 reads ANQGSEA. The DNA of the CDR3 is TGCAGCGCCAAAAGACAGGGGACCTACGAGCAGTACTTC. This gives the protein CSAKRQGTYEQYF.

This clonotype was detected many times. CDR3 loop: CASSLETGVLYNEQFF. The CDR3 region has the DNA TGCGCCAGCAGCTTGGAAACGGGGGTCCTATACAATGAGCAGTTCTTC. The J gene is TRBJ2-1, the V gene TRBV5-1, with D maybe TRBD2 (6 bases). V was clipped by 0 bases and J by 4 bases, with 14 bases between them. CDR3 length: 16 residues. Looked up from germline, CDR1 is SGHRS and CDR2 is YFSETQ.

This clonotype was counted many times. The gene calls are TRBV4-3 and TRBJ2-3; no clear D gene. This CDR3 region has 13 residues. Per the germline V gene, CDR1 is LGHNA and CDR2 is YSLEER. V lost 0 bases and J lost 6, with 7 bases in between. In DNA form, the CDR3 reads TGCGCCAGCAGCCAAGAAACGTGGGATACGCAGTATTTT. As protein: CASSQETWDTQYF.

V gene TRBV5-1 combines with J gene TRBJ2-5, with D perhaps TRBD1 (6 bases). The CDR3 loop spans 17 amino acids. V gave up 3 bases and J gave up 5 bases, with 23 bases separating them. Germline V CDR1 and CDR2: SGHRS, YFSETQ. The CDR3 reads CASSSWHWGRHFETQYF. In DNA, the CDR3 is TGCGCCAGCAGCTCCTGGCACTGGGGGCGGCACTTCGAGACCCAGTACTTC.

This clonotype was detected a few times. The chain joins TRBV5-1 to TRBJ1-5; tentative D call: TRBD1 (5 bases). CDR1 is SGHRS and CDR2 is YFSETQ in the germline V gene. The CDR3 is 15 residues long. Trimming took 1 base from V and 4 from J, leaving 12 bases between them. The CDR3 nucleotides read TGCGCCAGCAGCTTGCTTGGACATCTTAATCAGCCCCAGCATTTT. As protein: CASSLLGHLNQPQHF.

This clonotype showed up many times. The J gene is TRBJ2-5, the V gene TRBV7-2; D is possibly TRBD2 (5 bases). V gave up 1 base and J gave up 4 bases, with 13 bases separating them. The V gene's germline CDR1 is SGHTA and CDR2 FQGNSA. This CDR3 has 15 amino acids. The CDR3 coding sequence is TGTGCCAGCAGCTTAGAACTAGGGTATGGAGAGACCCAGTACTTC. Its protein is CASSLELGYGETQYF. The whole variable domain, remainder taken from reference TRBV7-2 and TRBJ2-5, is GAGVSQSPSNKVTEKGKDVELRCDPISGHTALYWYRQSLGQGLEFLIYFQGNSAPDKSGLPSDRFSAERTGGSVSTLTIQRTQQEDSAVYLCASSLELGYGETQYFGPGTRLLVL.

This clonotype was seen ten or more times. V and J are TRBV14 and TRBJ2-1; D gene unclear. The germline V gene encodes CDR1 SGHDN and CDR2 FVKESK. The V end lost 0 bases, the J end lost 9 bases, and 18 bases lay between the germline ends. The CDR3 is made up of 16 amino acids. The CDR3 nucleotides are TGTGCCAGCAGCCAAGAGTCCGTGCTTTATGGGGTTGAGCAGTTCTTC. Translating it yields CASSQESVLYGVEQFF.

In its sample, this clonotype was seen many times. The rearrangement joins TRBV7-2 to TRBJ2-3, with 13 positions matching TRBD2. The germline CDR1 and CDR2 sequences are SGHTA and FQGNSA. V gave up 2 bases and J gave up 7 bases; unmatched junction bases: 6. The CDR3 is made up of 16 amino acids. DNA of the CDR3: TGTGCCAGCAGCTTATCCCGGACTAGCGGGGGCTATACGCAGTATTTT. It translates to CASSLSRTSGGYTQYF.

This clonotype appeared a few times. The chain recombines TRBV7-2 with TRBJ2-5; 15 bases line up with TRBD2. The germline CDR1 and CDR2 sequences are SGHTA and FQGNSA. The CDR3 has 17 amino acids. V was pared by 5 bases and J by 3 bases, with 7 bases of the junction left unmatched. In DNA form, the CDR3 reads TGTGCCAGCAGCCCATACGGACTAGCGGGGGGGAAAGAGACCCAGTACTTC. This translates into CASSPYGLAGGKETQYF.